This T cell receptor beta chain was sequenced for a study of response to subunit inactivated influenza vaccine. TCRdb analysed the RT-PCR reads with MiXCR anew, one entry per CDR3 protein. Here the sample spans 540,000 or so distinct CDR3 sequences, about an eighth being singletons. Study-wide points: The study's authors posited that every seasonal influenza vaccination enlists few new T cells.

Worth noting for this clonotype: The target antigen is unknown.

V was pared by 0 bases and J by 7 bases, with 19 bases between. In germline, CDR1 is LGHNA, CDR2 YNFKEQ. This CDR3 contains 18 residues. The sequencing here drew on PBMCs from blood, taken more than 35 days after vaccination. The source is a man aged 45-65 years who received an inactivated influenza vaccine. The chain couples TRBV4-2 to TRBJ1-6; D ambiguous. This CDR3 is CASSQDLLETAGNSPLHF. The CDR3 bases are TGTGCCAGCAGCCAAGATTTACTGGAGACGGCCGGCAATTCACCCCTCCACTTT.